What follows are 27 T cell receptor beta chains derived from one specimen sequenced in a study of blood T cell repertoires in COVID-19 (dated by TCRdb to 2018 to 2021). Library preparation was by the immunoSEQ multiplex PCR assay. TCRdb provides this immuneACCESS table in a form limited to in-frame rearrangements. Some clones are lacking; in checked studies, under half of them reflect an unresolved V gene, and why the rest are absent is not known. The sample records more than 300,000 clones, approximately 91% of which are singletons. The ten largest clones take up just over 0.85% of the sample. Sequenced material: PBMCs or T cells enriched from blood (not recorded which). The receptors here all came from a woman aged 40 to 50 who had been exposed to COVID-19.

Here the CDR3 reads CASSLETGDRGNEQFF. The CDR3 DNA reads as TGTGCCAGCTCACTTGAGACGGGAGATAGAGGCAATGAGCAGTTCTTC. The rearrangement joins TRBV18 to TRBJ2-1; a weak D match, TRBD2 (6 bases). The CDR3 has 16 amino acids. Germline V gene sequence: CDR1 KGHSH, CDR2 LQKENI. V was clipped by 4 bases and J by 6 bases, with 19 bases between them.

The chain uses TRBV5-1 and TRBJ1-2; D might be TRBD1 (5 bases). In germline, CDR1 is SGHRS, CDR2 YFSETQ. The V and J ends lost 4 bases and 3 bases respectively, with 10 bases between them. There are 13 residues in the CDR3. CDR3 sequence: CASSPDSYYGYTF. The DNA for the CDR3 is TGCGCCAGCAGCCCCGACAGCTACTATGGCTACACCTTC.

The V gene is TRBV11-3, the J gene TRBJ2-7, with TRBD1 as a possible D gene (5 bases). V lost 4 bases, J lost 4 bases, and 17 bases lay in between. CDR3 length equals 15 residues. Looked up from germline, CDR1 is SGHNT and CDR2 is YENEEA. Here the CDR3 reads CASSSPKGAQYEQYF. CDR3 nucleotides: TGTGCCAGCAGCTCCCCGAAAGGGGCGCAATACGAGCAGTACTTC.

The genes are TRBV11-2 and TRBJ2-1; 13 bases are shared with TRBD2. Trimming cost V 5 bases and J 9 bases; bases outside gene matches: 7. Germline-derived CDR1 and CDR2 are SGHAT and FQNNGV. This CDR3 region has 15 residues. Here the CDR3 reads CASSPTSGGAGEQFF. The CDR3 DNA sequence: TGTGCCAGCAGCCCCACTAGCGGGGGGGCAGGTGAGCAGTTCTTC.

This clone has a single count. CDR3 sequence reads: CATSTGSGGTGNTIYF. CDR3 in DNA: TGTGCCACCAGCACAGGCTCGGGGGGAACTGGAAACACCATATATTTT. This chain links TRBV15 with TRBJ1-3; possible D gene TRBD1, 5 bases. Germline loops: CDR1 LNHNV, CDR2 YYDKDF (reference sequence). The CDR3 has 16 residues. The ends were cut back, 4 bases at V and 2 bases at J, with 15 bases in the middle.

This sequence joins TRBV11-3 and TRBJ2-1; 11 bases line up with TRBD2. CDR3 size: 16 residues. Germline assignment: CDR1 SGHNT and CDR2 YENEEA. V lost 5 bases to trimming and J lost 10 bases; unmatched junction nucleotides: 13. The CDR3 reads CASSPHLAGGPREQFF. As DNA, the CDR3 is TGTGCCAGCAGCCCCCACTTAGCGGGGGGGCCAAGAGAGCAGTTCTTC.

The genes are TRBV3-1 (or the pseudogene TRBV3-2) and TRBJ1-6; D might be TRBD1 (5 bases). CDR1 LGHDT and CDR2 YNNKEL come from the germline V gene (reference sequence). V was trimmed by 4 bases and J by 10 bases, leaving 14 bases between them. The CDR3 covers 14 residues. Written as DNA, the CDR3 is TGTGCCAGCAGCCCCCGCCAGGGTGGATCACCCCTCCACTTT. The encoded protein is CASSPRQGGSPLHF.

The rearrangement uses TRBV12-3 or TRBV12-4 and TRBJ1-2; no definite D call. V was clipped by 3 bases and J by 8 bases, with 10 bases between them. CDR3 length equals 12 residues. CDR3 bases: TGTGCCAGCAGTTTTGCGCAGGTCGGCTACACCTTC. Its protein product is CASSFAQVGYTF.

The rearrangement uses TRBV7-9 and TRBJ1-3; D is ambiguous. V lost 2 bases, J lost 0 bases, and 11 bases lay in between. CDR3 length: 16 amino acids. The germline CDR1 and CDR2 sequences are SEHNR and FQNEAQ (reference sequence). The CDR3 protein is CASSLSSGLSGNTIYF. The CDR3 DNA reads as TGTGCCAGCAGCTTATCCTCAGGACTCTCTGGAAACACCATATATTTT. Based on the CDR3 plus reference TRBV7-9 and TRBJ1-3, the full variable domain is DTGVSQNPRHKITKRGQNVTFRCDPISEHNRLYWYRQTLGQGPEFLTYFQNEAQLEKSRLLSDRFSAERPKGSFSTLEIQRTEQGDSAMYLCASSLSSGLSGNTIYFGEGSWLTVV.

The V call is TRBV29-1, the J call TRBJ1-2; 9 bases are a match to TRBD1. The CDR3 sequence is 12 residues long. Trimming took 6 bases from V and 5 from J; bases not matched to a gene: 4. Germline CDR1 and CDR2: SQVTM and ANQGSEA. The CDR3 sequence is CSVADRGYGYTF. The CDR3 nucleotides read TGCAGCGTCGCAGACAGGGGGTATGGCTACACCTTC.

This clone was seen more than once but under ten times. The gene calls are TRBV6-5 and TRBJ2-1; 9 bases line up with TRBD2. The J segment lost 6 bases and the V segment lost 6 bases, leaving 9 bases of the junction unmatched. CDR3 length equals 15 residues. The V gene's germline CDR1 is MNHEY and CDR2 SVGAGI. The CDR3 nucleotides are TGTGCCAGCAGGCTAAGCGGGGGGTCCAGCAATGAGCAGTTCTTC. Amino acid sequence: CASRLSGGSSNEQFF.

The chain recombines TRBV11-2 with TRBJ1-5, with D perhaps TRBD1 (5 bases). This CDR3 is 15 amino acids long. V lost 3 bases to trimming and J lost 6 bases, with 15 bases between them. CDR1 is SGHAT, CDR2 FQNNGV, per germline. CDR3 amino acids: CASSLSGGGGQPQHF. In DNA, the CDR3 is TGTGCCAGCAGCTTGTCCGGGGGAGGAGGTCAGCCCCAGCATTTT. The whole variable domain, remainder taken from reference TRBV11-2 and TRBJ1-5, is EAGVAQSPRYKIIEKRQSVAFWCNPISGHATLYWYQQILGQGPKLLIQFQNNGVVDDSQLPKDRFSAERLKGVDSTLKIQPAKLEDSAVYLCASSLSGGGGQPQHFGDGTRLSIL.

This chain uses TRBV27 with TRBJ2-7; 11 nucleotides line up with TRBD1. In germline, CDR1 is MNHEY, CDR2 SMNVEV (reference sequence). This CDR3 region has 15 residues. Unmatched junction bases numbered 8, after V lost 5 bases and J lost 5 bases. In DNA, the CDR3 is TGTGCCAGCAGTCCGGACAGGGGGCGGATCCACGAGCAGTACTTC. Its protein is CASSPDRGRIHEQYF.

J is TRBJ2-2 and V is TRBV18, with D hard to call. V was cut by 6 bases and J by 4 bases, with 15 bases left in between. The CDR3 sequence is 15 residues long. Germline V gene sequence: CDR1 KGHSH, CDR2 LQKENI. CDR3 nucleotides: TGTGCCAGCTCCACTGACTTGCCGGGCACCGGGGAGCTGTTTTTT. It encodes CASSTDLPGTGELFF.

There are a few counts of this clone. The J gene is TRBJ2-7, the V gene TRBV2; TRBD2 might be the D (6 bases). The CDR3 sequence is 13 residues long. Germline V gene lookup returns CDR1 SNHLY and CDR2 FYNNEI. V shed 5 bases and J shed 1 base, with 9 bases lying between them. CDR3 in DNA: TGTGCCAGCAGTCAGGGACTTTCCTACGAGCAGTACTTC. Its protein product is CASSQGLSYEQYF.

This chain connects TRBV15 to TRBJ2-6; perhaps TRBD1 as D (6 bases). The CDR3 runs 21 residues. Trimming removed 3 bases at V and 1 base at J, with 25 bases between. Germline-derived CDR1 and CDR2 are LNHNV and YYDKDF (reference sequence). CDR3 residues: CATSSAGTKDLVRSGANVLTF. CDR3 nucleotide sequence: TGTGCCACCAGCAGTGCCGGGACAAAAGACTTGGTGAGATCTGGGGCCAACGTCCTGACTTTC.

This chain joins TRBV4-1 and TRBJ2-1, with TRBD1 matching 9 bases. The germline gives CDR1 MGHRA, CDR2 YSYEKL. The V segment lost 1 base and the J segment 4 bases; nucleotides outside the gene matches: 2. This CDR3 contains 15 residues. CDR3 nucleotide sequence: TGCGCCAGCAGCCAAGGGGACAGGGCTTACAATGAGCAGTTCTTC. Translating it yields CASSQGDRAYNEQFF.

J is TRBJ1-1 and V is TRBV5-5, with D unclear. Germline V CDR1 and CDR2: SGHKS, YYEKEE (reference sequence). V was shortened by 4 bases and J by 6 bases, with 13 bases between the two germline ends. This CDR3 is 13 amino acids long. DNA of the CDR3: TGTGCCAGCAGCCCTGTTCAGGCTCCTGAAGCTTTCTTT. The encoded protein is CASSPVQAPEAFF.

The chain joins TRBV5-4 to TRBJ2-3, with TRBD2 identical over 10 bases. Germline loops: CDR1 SGHNT, CDR2 YYREEE (reference sequence). The CDR3 has 16 residues. Losses at the gene ends were 2 bases for V and 1 base for J; bases not matched to a gene: 4. CDR3 in amino acids: CASSLSLAGGTDTQYF. The CDR3 DNA reads as TGTGCCAGCAGCTTATCGCTAGCGGGAGGCACAGATACGCAGTATTTT.

The V gene is TRBV4-2, the J gene TRBJ2-5, with a weak D call TRBD2 (7 bases). The germline V gene encodes CDR1 LGHNA and CDR2 YNFKEQ. The V gene lost 0 bases and the J gene lost 4 bases, with 12 bases spanning the gap. CDR3 size: 15 residues. The CDR3 region has the DNA TGTGCCAGCAGCCAAGATCTGGGGGGGGCAGAGACCCAGTACTTC. Residues: CASSQDLGGAETQYF.

This clone was detected only once. The chain uses TRBV9 and TRBJ1-5; D ambiguous. The CDR3 consists of 13 residues. Germline CDR1 SGDLS, CDR2 YYNGEE. Trimming removed 0 bases at V and 5 bases at J, with 6 bases between. The CDR3 coding sequence is TGTGCCAGCAGCGTAGGACTTGATCAGCCCCAGCATTTT. Translation gives CASSVGLDQPQHF.

The chain has TRBV12-1 and TRBJ2-7; whether TRBD2, the table's D call, matches the DNA was not checked. TRBV12-1 is given as a pseudogene. The CDR3 length is 14 residues. CDR3 region: CASSPRTGNYEQYF. The CDR3 DNA sequence: TGTGCCAGCAGCCCCAGGACGGGGAACTACGAGCAGTACTTC.

In this sample, this clone turned up once. The rearrangement uses TRBV15 and TRBJ2-7; D is undetermined. Germline values: CDR1 LNHNV, CDR2 YYDKDF (reference sequence). The ends were cut back, 3 bases at V and 1 base at J, with 10 bases in the middle. The CDR3 has 14 residues. The CDR3 spells CATSSLQQSYEQYF. For the CDR3, the DNA is TGTGCCACCAGCAGTCTCCAACAGTCCTACGAGCAGTACTTC.

This clone has a single count. The gene calls are TRBV3-1 (or the pseudogene TRBV3-2) and TRBJ1-1; TRBD1 aligns across 11 bases. The CDR3 length is 17 residues. The germline gives CDR1 LGHDT, CDR2 YNNKEL (reference sequence). After removal of 1 base from V and 1 base from J, the junction contained 5 bases not matched to a gene. The CDR3 is CASSQVDRGRGNTEAFF. The CDR3 DNA follows: TGTGCCAGCAGCCAAGTGGACAGGGGGCGCGGGAACACTGAAGCTTTCTTT.

This chain connects TRBV6-1 to TRBJ2-7; D is perhaps TRBD1 (6 bases). Trimming removed 0 bases at V and 3 bases at J, with 24 bases between. This CDR3 comprises 19 residues. From germline, CDR1 is MNHNS and CDR2 SASEGT. CDR3 sequence (DNA): TGTGCCAGCAGTGAAGCGGGCCCCTCAGGGGTAAGGTGGAACTACGAGCAGTACTTC. Translation gives CASSEAGPSGVRWNYEQYF.

This CDR3 is CASSLEGPGQGAAFF. CDR3 nucleotides: TGTGCCAGCAGCTTAGAGGGTCCGGGACAGGGCGCAGCTTTCTTT. The chain joins TRBV7-9 to TRBJ1-1; 9 nucleotides align to TRBD1. J gave up 10 bases and V 1 base, and 10 bases lay outside the gene matches. Per germline, CDR1 SEHNR and CDR2 FQNEAQ (reference sequence). The CDR3 contains 15 residues.

The genes are TRBV4-3 and TRBJ1-5; TRBD1 aligns across 8 bases. This CDR3 is 15 amino acids long. The germline V gene encodes CDR1 LGHNA and CDR2 YSLEER. Germline trimming cut 0 bases from V and 9 bases from J; bases unmatched to any gene: 7. CDR3 sequence reads: CASSQDWGQALPQHF. The CDR3 DNA reads as TGCGCCAGCAGCCAAGATTGGGGACAGGCTTTGCCCCAGCATTTT.